These 26 T cell receptor beta chains originate from one sample sequenced in a study of T cells in Graves' hyperthyroidism and ophthalmopathy. It was RNA transcripts that yielded the amplified TCR beta CDR3 regions. Primed by the HTBI set, a first-round RT-PCR was run on the TCR CDR3. TCRdb fed the multiplex PCR reads into MiXCR, producing one record per CDR3 protein. The sample has under 400,000 distinct CDR3 sequences; around a quarter are singletons. Sequenced sample: blood. The receptors originated from a man aged 45-60 years with Graves' hyperthyroidism.

This clonotype was recorded a few times. The chain couples TRBV4-1 to TRBJ2-7; D possibly corresponds to TRBD1 (5 bases). V was clipped by 0 bases and J by 1 base, with 10 bases between them. In germline, CDR1 is MGHRA, CDR2 YSYEKL. The CDR3 has 15 residues. CDR3 loop: CASSQDWQGSYEQYF. The CDR3 DNA reads as TGCGCCAGCAGCCAAGACTGGCAGGGTTCCTACGAGCAGTACTTC.

This chain links TRBV19 with TRBJ2-5; D is unresolved. CDR1 and CDR2 from the germline V gene are LNHDA and SQIVND (reference sequence). V was cut by 1 base and J by 3 bases, with 6 bases left in between. CDR3 length: 13 amino acids. In DNA, the CDR3 is TGTGCCAGTAGTATAGCCCAGGAAGAGACCCAGTACTTC. It specifies CASSIAQEETQYF.

This clonotype was recorded once. The rearrangement links TRBV6-4 to TRBJ1-2; maybe TRBD1 (5 bases). Germline-derived CDR1 and CDR2 are MRHNA and SNTAGT. The ends were cut back, 5 bases at V and 0 bases at J, with 13 bases in the middle. The CDR3 runs 15 residues. CDR3 DNA sequence: TGTGCCAGCAGTCTTACCGGGACGGCTAACTATGGCTACACCTTC. It encodes CASSLTGTANYGYTF.

This clonotype was seen more than once but under ten times. The DNA for the CDR3 is TGTGCCAGCAGCGTAGCATTCGGGAGCGACTATGGCTACACCTTC. Its protein is CASSVAFGSDYGYTF. The genes are TRBV9 and TRBJ1-2; D not resolved. The V gene's germline CDR1 is SGDLS and CDR2 YYNGEE. This CDR3 is 15 amino acids long. With 0 bases removed from V and 3 bases from J, the gap between germline ends came to 12 bases. Looking up the rest from reference TRBV9 and TRBJ1-2 gives the full variable domain: DSGVTQTPKHLITATGQRVTLRCSPRSGDLSVYWYQQSLDQGLQFLIQYYNGEERAKGNILERFSAQQFPDLHSELNLSSLELGDSALYFCASSVAFGSDYGYTFGSGTRLTVV.

There are a few counts of this clonotype. V and J are TRBV6-2 or TRBV6-3 and TRBJ2-7, with a possible D match to TRBD2 (6 bases). CDR3 size: 13 residues. Trimming removed 2 bases at V and 3 bases at J, with 8 bases between. The V gene's germline CDR1 is MNHEY and CDR2 SVGEGT. The CDR3 DNA sequence: TGTGCCAGCAGTTACCTAGCGAACTACGAGCAGTACTTC. Amino acids: CASSYLANYEQYF.

This clonotype occurred once. The CDR3 bases are TGTGCCACCAGTGATCAGACGAAGGGACAGGCGATTTACGAGCAGTACTTC. It encodes CATSDQTKGQAIYEQYF. The V call is TRBV24-1, the J call TRBJ2-7, with 8 nucleotides matching TRBD1. Germline lookup yields CDR1 KGHDR and CDR2 SFDVKD. This CDR3 comprises 17 residues. Trimming removed 3 bases from V and 4 bases from J; junction bases left unmatched: 13.

This clonotype was detected only a few times. Possible read error: a much larger clone is one base away. The rearrangement joins TRBV28 to TRBJ2-1; unclear D gene. The CDR3 contains 15 residues. Per germline, CDR1 MDHEN and CDR2 SYDVKM. The CDR3 region is CASSSLDGLYNEQLF. The CDR3 DNA is TGTGCCAGCTCCTCTTTAGACGGTCTCTACAATGAGCAGCTCTTC.

The rearrangement uses TRBV2 and TRBJ2-5, with TRBD2 matching 7 bases. V trimming: 5 bases; J trimming: 4 bases; junction bases outside the gene matches: 4. CDR1 and CDR2 (germline): SNHLY, FYNNEI. This CDR3 contains 13 residues. The CDR3 DNA reads as TGTGCCAGCAGTAGACTAGCCTCAGAGACCCAGTACTTC. It specifies CASSRLASETQYF.

Many counts were recorded for this clonotype. The CDR3 loop reads CASSSNPLGDTQYF. DNA for the CDR3: TGTGCCAGCAGCTCCAACCCCCTCGGGGATACGCAGTATTTT. The chain recombines TRBV11-2 with TRBJ2-3; unclear D gene. The ends were cut back, 4 bases at V and 6 bases at J, with 14 bases in the middle. CDR1 is SGHAT, CDR2 FQNNGV, per germline. The CDR3 is 14 amino acids.

This clonotype was recorded many times. V and J are TRBV3-1 and TRBJ1-2, with a tentative D call TRBD1 (6 bases). This CDR3 is built from 15 residues. Germline V lookup: CDR1 LGHDT, CDR2 YNNKEL (reference sequence). The V end was cut by 4 bases, the J end by 3 bases, with 15 bases between. The CDR3 sequence: CASSPFGGRDYGYTF. CDR3 nucleotide sequence: TGTGCCAGCAGCCCTTTCGGGGGGCGCGACTATGGCTACACCTTC.

A note on this clonotype: This may come from a read error, since a much larger clone is one base off. The V call is TRBV7-2, the J call TRBJ1-1, with D possibly being TRBD1 (5 bases). Germline V lookup: CDR1 SGHTA, CDR2 FQGNSA. The CDR3 is 13 residues long. CDR3 DNA sequence: TGTGCCGGCAGCCCGACAGAGAACACTGAAGCTTTCTTT. Its protein product is CAGSPTENTEAFF. The entire variable domain, with the rest obtained from reference TRBV7-2 and TRBJ1-1, is as follows: GAGVSQSPSNKVTEKGKDVELRCDPISGHTALYWYRQSLGQGLEFLIYFQGNSAPDKSGLPSDRFSAERTGGSVSTLTIQRTQQEDSAVYLCAGSPTENTEAFFGQGTRLTVV.

The chain recombines TRBV6-1 with TRBJ1-2; possibly TRBD1 for D (5 bases). Germline assignment: CDR1 MNHNS and CDR2 SASEGT. This CDR3 spans 13 amino acids. Trimming stripped 7 bases from V and 8 bases from J, with 17 bases between. The DNA of the CDR3 is TGTGCCAGCAAAAGGAATAGAGGGGACGGCTACACCTTC. Its protein is CASKRNRGDGYTF.

This chain uses TRBV3-1 with TRBJ2-2; no clear D gene. CDR1 is LGHDT, CDR2 YNNKEL, per germline (reference sequence). The CDR3 length is 12 residues. V was cut by 4 bases and J by 9 bases, with 9 bases left in between. The CDR3 region is CASSPPGRELFF. CDR3 nucleotide sequence: TGTGCCAGCAGCCCCCCCGGCCGGGAGCTGTTTTTT.

The table lists this clonotype with many counts. The chain combines TRBV2 with TRBJ2-5; D perhaps matches TRBD2 (5 bases). Trimming shortened V by 10 bases and J by 5 bases, and 20 bases separated the two germline ends. CDR3 length: 14 amino acids. The V gene's germline CDR1 is SNHLY and CDR2 FYNNEI. CDR3 loop: CATEEERGTETQYF. CDR3 DNA sequence: TGTGCCACCGAGGAGGAACGGGGAACCGAGACCCAGTACTTC.

This chain joins TRBV12-3 or TRBV12-4 and TRBJ2-7; a weak D match, TRBD1 (5 bases). Trimming left V 1 base short and J 1 base short, with 11 bases between. This CDR3 is 15 amino acids long. CDR3 sequence (DNA): TGTGCCAGCAGTTTAGAGGGGTCCGGTTCCTACGAGCAGTACTTC. Protein product: CASSLEGSGSYEQYF.

With regard to this clonotype: A read error may account for a junction end that differs from germline. J is TRBJ2-1 and V is TRBV7-3, with 11 bases fitting TRBD1. Germline V lookup: CDR1 SGHTA, CDR2 FQGTGA. The CDR3 is 15 amino acids. CDR3 amino acids: CASSLTGTGGNEQFF. CDR3 in DNA: TGTGCCAGCAGCCTAACCGGGACAGGGGGGAATGAGCAGTTCTTC.

To note about this clonotype: This may be a read error: a much more frequent sequence differs by one nucleotide. This chain uses TRBV28 with TRBJ1-1; D unresolved. The CDR3 has 16 amino acids. CDR1 is MDHEN and CDR2 is SYDVKM in the germline V gene. CDR3 in DNA: TGTGCCGGCAGTTTAACCTCTACAGAGTTGAACACTGAAGCTTTCTTT. It specifies CAGSLTSTELNTEAFF.

The rearrangement links TRBV18 to TRBJ1-4, with TRBD1 identical over 7 bases. The trim removed 6 bases at V and 8 bases at J, leaving 6 bases unmatched. The germline gives CDR1 KGHSH, CDR2 LQKENI. The CDR3 runs 13 residues. The CDR3 DNA sequence: TGTGCCAGCTCTCGACAGGGCGGCGAAAAACTGTTTTTT. Encoded protein: CASSRQGGEKLFF.

The rearrangement uses TRBV28 and TRBJ2-1; 9 nucleotides agree with TRBD2. Per germline, CDR1 MDHEN and CDR2 SYDVKM. The J segment lost 5 bases and the V segment lost 5 bases, leaving 4 bases of the junction unmatched. There are 14 residues in the CDR3. CDR3 bases: TGTGCCAGCAGTGGGCGGGAGGGCCACAATGAGCAGTTCTTC. This sequence encodes CASSGREGHNEQFF. Full variable domain (outside the CDR3, taken from reference TRBV28 and TRBJ2-1): DVKVTQSSRYLVKRTGEKVFLECVQDMDHENMFWYRQDPGLGLRLIYFSYDVKMKEKGDIPEGYSVSREKKERFSLILESASTNQTSMYLCASSGREGHNEQFFGPGTRLTVL.

V and J are TRBV9 and TRBJ2-1; unclear D gene. This CDR3 spans 17 amino acids. The V gene lost 0 bases and the J gene lost 2 bases, with 15 bases spanning the gap. CDR1 and CDR2 from the germline V gene are SGDLS and YYNGEE. The CDR3 nucleotides are TGTGCCAGCAGCGTAGGCGTCACGGCGGTCCCCTACAATGAGCAGTTCTTC. It is translated as CASSVGVTAVPYNEQFF. The complete variable domain, with remaining parts taken from reference TRBV9 and TRBJ2-1, reads DSGVTQTPKHLITATGQRVTLRCSPRSGDLSVYWYQQSLDQGLQFLIQYYNGEERAKGNILERFSAQQFPDLHSELNLSSLELGDSALYFCASSVGVTAVPYNEQFFGPGTRLTVL.

This clonotype was seen a handful of times. J is TRBJ2-3 and V is TRBV20-1; D might be TRBD1 (6 bases). CDR3 length: 15 amino acids. The V gene's germline CDR1 is DFQATT and CDR2 SNEGSKA (reference sequence). V lost 4 bases and J lost 2, with 16 bases in between. CDR3 sequence: CSAIPGHGITDTQYF. CDR3 in DNA: TGCAGTGCTATTCCGGGACACGGAATCACAGATACGCAGTATTTT.

This clonotype was detected many times. J is TRBJ2-1 and V is TRBV7-2, with 12 bases matching TRBD1. V dropped 5 bases and J dropped 5; count of bases not matched to a gene: 4. The CDR3 length is 15 residues. Germline values: CDR1 SGHTA, CDR2 FQGNSA. CDR3 DNA: TGTGCCAGCAGCCTGGGACAGGGGGCGGACAATGAGCAGTTCTTC. This codes for CASSLGQGADNEQFF.

This clonotype was seen a handful of times. V gene TRBV29-1 combines with J gene TRBJ2-3, with D uncertain. The germline V gene encodes CDR1 SQVTM and CDR2 ANQGSEA. V was trimmed by 2 bases and J by 2 bases, leaving 2 bases between them. This CDR3 spans 11 amino acids. The CDR3 reads CSVEYTDTQYF. CDR3 bases: TGCAGCGTTGAATACACAGATACGCAGTATTTT.

The J gene is TRBJ2-2, the V gene TRBV3-1; D not resolved. This CDR3 region has 15 residues. Germline lookup yields CDR1 LGHDT and CDR2 YNNKEL (reference sequence). The V end lost 6 bases, the J end lost 1 base, and 12 bases lay between the germline ends. The DNA of the CDR3 is TGTGCCAGCAGGTCAGTTGGGCTGAACACCGGGGAGCTGTTTTTT. This codes for CASRSVGLNTGELFF.

The chain is built from TRBV28 and TRBJ2-5; the D is unclear. This CDR3 is 13 amino acids long. V dropped 1 base and J dropped 8 bases, with 11 bases sitting between them. Germline-derived CDR1 and CDR2 are MDHEN and SYDVKM. DNA for the CDR3: TGTGCCAGCAGTTTATCTTATGCGATCACCCAGTACTTC. Its protein is CASSLSYAITQYF.

The chain couples TRBV19 to TRBJ2-7; D unclear. V dropped 5 bases and J dropped 0 bases, with 11 bases sitting between them. CDR3 length: 14 amino acids. Per germline, CDR1 LNHDA and CDR2 SQIVND (reference sequence). CDR3 nucleotides: TGTGCCAGTAGTTCCCGGAAGAGCTCCTACGAGCAGTACTTC. Protein sequence: CASSSRKSSYEQYF. Based on the CDR3 plus reference TRBV19 and TRBJ2-7, the full variable domain is DGGITQSPKYLFRKEGQNVTLSCEQNLNHDAMYWYRQDPGQGLRLIYYSQIVNDFQKGDIAEGYSVSREKKESFPLTVTSAQKNPTAFYLCASSSRKSSYEQYFGPGTRLTVT.